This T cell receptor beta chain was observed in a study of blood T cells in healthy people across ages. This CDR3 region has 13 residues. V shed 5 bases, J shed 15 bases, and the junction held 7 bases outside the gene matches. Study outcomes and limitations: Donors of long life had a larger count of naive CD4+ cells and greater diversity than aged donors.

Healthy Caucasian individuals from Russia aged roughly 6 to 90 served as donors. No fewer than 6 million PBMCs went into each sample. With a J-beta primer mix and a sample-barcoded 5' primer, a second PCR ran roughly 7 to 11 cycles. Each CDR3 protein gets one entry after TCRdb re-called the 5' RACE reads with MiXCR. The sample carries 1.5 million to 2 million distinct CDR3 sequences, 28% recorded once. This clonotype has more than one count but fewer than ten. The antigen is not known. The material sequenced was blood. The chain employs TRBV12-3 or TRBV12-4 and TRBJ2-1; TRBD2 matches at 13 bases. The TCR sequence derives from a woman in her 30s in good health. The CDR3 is CASSPGTSGTLFF. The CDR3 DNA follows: TGTGCCAGCAGTCCGGGGACTAGCGGGACTCTGTTCTTC.